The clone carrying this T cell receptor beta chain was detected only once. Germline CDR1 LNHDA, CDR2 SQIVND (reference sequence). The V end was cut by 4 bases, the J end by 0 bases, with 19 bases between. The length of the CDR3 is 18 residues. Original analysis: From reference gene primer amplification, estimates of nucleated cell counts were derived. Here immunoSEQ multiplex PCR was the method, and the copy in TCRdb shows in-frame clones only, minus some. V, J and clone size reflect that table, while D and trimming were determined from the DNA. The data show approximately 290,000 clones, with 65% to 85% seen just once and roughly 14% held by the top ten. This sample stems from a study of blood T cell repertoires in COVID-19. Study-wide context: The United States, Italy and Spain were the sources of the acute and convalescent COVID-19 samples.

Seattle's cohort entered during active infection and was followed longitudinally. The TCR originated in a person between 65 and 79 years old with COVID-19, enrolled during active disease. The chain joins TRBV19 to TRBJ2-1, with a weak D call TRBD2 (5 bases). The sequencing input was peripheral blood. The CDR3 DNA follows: TGTGCCAGTAGTAAACGTCCGCTAGGAGGAAGCTCCTACAATGAGCAGTTCTTC. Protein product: CASSKRPLGGSSYNEQFF.